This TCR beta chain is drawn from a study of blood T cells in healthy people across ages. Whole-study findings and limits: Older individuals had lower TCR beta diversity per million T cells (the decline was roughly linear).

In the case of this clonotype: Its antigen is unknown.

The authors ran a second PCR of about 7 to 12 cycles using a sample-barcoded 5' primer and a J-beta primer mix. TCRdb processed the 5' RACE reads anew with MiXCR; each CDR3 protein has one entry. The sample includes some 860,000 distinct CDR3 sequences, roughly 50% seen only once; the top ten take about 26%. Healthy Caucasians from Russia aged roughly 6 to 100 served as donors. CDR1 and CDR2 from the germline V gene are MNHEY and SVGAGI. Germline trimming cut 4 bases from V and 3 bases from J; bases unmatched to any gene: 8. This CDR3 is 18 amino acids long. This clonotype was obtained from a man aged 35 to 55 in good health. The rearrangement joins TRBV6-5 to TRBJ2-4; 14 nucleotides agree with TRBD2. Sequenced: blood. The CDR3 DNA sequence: TGTGCCAGCAGTTTGCGGACTAGCGGGAGGATGGTCAAAAACATTCAGTACTTC. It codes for CASSLRTSGRMVKNIQYF.